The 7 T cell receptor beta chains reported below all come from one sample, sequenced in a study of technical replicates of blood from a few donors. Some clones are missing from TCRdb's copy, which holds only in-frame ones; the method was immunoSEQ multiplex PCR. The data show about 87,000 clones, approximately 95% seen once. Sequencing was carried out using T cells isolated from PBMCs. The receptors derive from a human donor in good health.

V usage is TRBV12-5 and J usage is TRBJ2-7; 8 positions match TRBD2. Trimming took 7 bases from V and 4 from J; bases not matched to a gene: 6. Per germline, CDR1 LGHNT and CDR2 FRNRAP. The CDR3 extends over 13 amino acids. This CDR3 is CASELAGRYEQYF. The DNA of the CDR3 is TGTGCTAGTGAATTAGCGGGGAGATACGAGCAGTACTTC. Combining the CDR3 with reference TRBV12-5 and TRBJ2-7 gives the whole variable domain DARVTQTPRHKVTEMGQEVTMRCQPILGHNTVFWYRQTMMQGLELLAYFRNRAPLDDSGMPKDRFSAEMPDATLATLKIQPSEPRDSAVYFCASELAGRYEQYFGPGTRLTVT.

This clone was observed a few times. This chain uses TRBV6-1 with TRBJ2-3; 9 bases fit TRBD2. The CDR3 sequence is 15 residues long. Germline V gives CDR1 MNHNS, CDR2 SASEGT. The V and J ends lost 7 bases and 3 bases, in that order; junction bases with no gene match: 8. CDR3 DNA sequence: TGTGCCAGCATGTTGGCGGGAGGGCCGACAGATACGCAGTATTTT. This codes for CASMLAGGPTDTQYF.

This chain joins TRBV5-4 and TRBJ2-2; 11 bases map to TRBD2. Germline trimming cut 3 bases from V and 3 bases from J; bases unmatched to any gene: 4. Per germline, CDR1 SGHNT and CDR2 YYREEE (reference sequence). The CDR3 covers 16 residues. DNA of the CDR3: TGTGCCAGCAGCTCCCTAGCGGGAGGACACACCGGGGAGCTGTTTTTT. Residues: CASSSLAGGHTGELFF.

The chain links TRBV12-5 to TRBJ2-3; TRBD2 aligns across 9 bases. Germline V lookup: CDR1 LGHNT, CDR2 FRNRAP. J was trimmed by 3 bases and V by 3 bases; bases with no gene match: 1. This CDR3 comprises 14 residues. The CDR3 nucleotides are TGTGCTAGTGGTTTTAGCGGGAGAACAGATACGCAGTATTTT. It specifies CASGFSGRTDTQYF.

The CDR3 DNA follows: TGTGCCAGCTACAGGCGCTTCAACGCAGATACGCAGTATTTT. Translating it yields CASYRRFNADTQYF. The chain combines TRBV6-5 with TRBJ2-3, with D maybe TRBD1 (5 bases). There are 14 residues in the CDR3. From germline, CDR1 is MNHEY and CDR2 SVGAGI. V lost 8 bases and J 4 bases, leaving 16 bases between the germline ends.

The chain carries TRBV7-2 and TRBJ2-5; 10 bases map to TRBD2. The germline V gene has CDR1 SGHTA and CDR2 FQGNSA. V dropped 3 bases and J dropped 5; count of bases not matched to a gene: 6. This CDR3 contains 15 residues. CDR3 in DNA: TGTGCCAGCAGCTTCAGCGGGAGGGCCACTGAGACCCAGTACTTC. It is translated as CASSFSGRATETQYF. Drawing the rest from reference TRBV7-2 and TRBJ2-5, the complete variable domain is GAGVSQSPSNKVTEKGKDVELRCDPISGHTALYWYRQSLGQGLEFLIYFQGNSAPDKSGLPSDRFSAERTGGSVSTLTIQRTQQEDSAVYLCASSFSGRATETQYFGPGTRLLVL.

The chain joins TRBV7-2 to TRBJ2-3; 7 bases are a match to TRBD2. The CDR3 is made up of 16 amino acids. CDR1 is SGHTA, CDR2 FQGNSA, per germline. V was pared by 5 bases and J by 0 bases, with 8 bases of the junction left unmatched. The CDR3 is CASSPRGLTSTDTQYF. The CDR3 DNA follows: TGTGCCAGCAGCCCCCGGGGACTAACTAGCACAGATACGCAGTATTTT.